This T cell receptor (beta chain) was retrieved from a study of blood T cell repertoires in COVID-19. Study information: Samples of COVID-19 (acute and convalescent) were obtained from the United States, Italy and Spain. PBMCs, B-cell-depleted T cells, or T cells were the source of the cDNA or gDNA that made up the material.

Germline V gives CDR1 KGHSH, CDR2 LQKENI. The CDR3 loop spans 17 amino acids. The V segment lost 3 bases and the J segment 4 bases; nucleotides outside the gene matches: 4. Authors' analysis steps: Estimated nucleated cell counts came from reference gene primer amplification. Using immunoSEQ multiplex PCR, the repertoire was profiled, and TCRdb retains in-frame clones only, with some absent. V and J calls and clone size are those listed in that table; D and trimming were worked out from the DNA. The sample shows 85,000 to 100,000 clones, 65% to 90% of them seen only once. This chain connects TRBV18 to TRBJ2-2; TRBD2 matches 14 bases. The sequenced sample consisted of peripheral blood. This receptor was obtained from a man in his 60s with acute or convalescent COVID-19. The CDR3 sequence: CASSPGTSGSRTGELFF. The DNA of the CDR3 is TGTGCCAGCTCACCCGGGACTAGCGGGAGCCGCACCGGGGAGCTGTTTTTT.